This entry describes one T cell receptor beta chain. V lost 0 bases to trimming and J lost 2 bases; unmatched junction nucleotides: 4. Germline assignment: CDR1 GTSNPN and CDR2 SVGIG (reference sequence). This CDR3 has 15 residues. These data belong to a study of blood T cell repertoires in COVID-19. Using immunoSEQ multiplex PCR, the repertoire was profiled, and TCRdb retains in-frame clones only, with some absent. The table lists some 200,000 clones, approximately 80% of them singletons. The participants were between about 18 and 90 years old and came from under 25 US areas. Sequencing input: PBMCs or T cells enriched from blood (not recorded which). This sequence was found in a woman aged 40 to 50 with acute COVID-19. The chain is built from TRBV30 and TRBJ2-7, with 10 bases fitting TRBD1. CDR3 DNA sequence: TGTGCCTGGAGTGTAAGGGACAGGGGTACCTACGAGCAGTACTTC. It is translated as CAWSVRDRGTYEQYF.